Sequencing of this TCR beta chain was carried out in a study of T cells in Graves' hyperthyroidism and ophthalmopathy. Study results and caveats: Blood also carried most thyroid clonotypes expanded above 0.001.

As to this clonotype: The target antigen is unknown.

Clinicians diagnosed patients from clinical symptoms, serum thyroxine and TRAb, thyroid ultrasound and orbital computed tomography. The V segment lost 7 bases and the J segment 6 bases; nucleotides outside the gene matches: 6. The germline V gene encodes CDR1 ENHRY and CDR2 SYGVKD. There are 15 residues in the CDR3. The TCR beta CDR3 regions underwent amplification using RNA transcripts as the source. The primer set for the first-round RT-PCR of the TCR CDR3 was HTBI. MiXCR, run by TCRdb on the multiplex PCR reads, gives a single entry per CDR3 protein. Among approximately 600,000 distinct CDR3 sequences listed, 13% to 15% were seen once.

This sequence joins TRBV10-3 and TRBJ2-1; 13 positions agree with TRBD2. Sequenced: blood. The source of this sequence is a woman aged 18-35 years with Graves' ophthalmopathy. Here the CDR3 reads CAITEGLAGVNEQFF. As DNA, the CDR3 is TGTGCCATCACCGAAGGACTAGCGGGAGTCAATGAGCAGTTCTTC.